Below are 5 T cell receptor beta chains sequenced from a single sample in a study of T cell clonotyping in hematopoietic cell transplantation. Libraries were prepared by immunoSEQ multiplex PCR; TCRdb keeps only in-frame clonotypes and omits some of them. The data show tens of thousands of clones, with more than 75% seen just once and 4.5% to 6.5% held by the top ten. Time point denoted: recipient sample about 28 days before transplant, after cytoreduction. The starting material was peripheral blood mononuclear cells, obtained before stem cell transplant. The source of these receptors is a man between 60 and 70 years old with biphenotypic leukemia. Some clones in this sample may be carry-over from other donors' samples.

The chain couples TRBV9 to TRBJ2-2; TRBD2 matches 8 bases. Germline CDR1 reads SGDLS; CDR2 reads YYNGEE. V shed 4 bases, J shed 2 bases, and the junction held 7 bases outside the gene matches. The CDR3 has 16 residues. CDR3 DNA: TGTGCCAGCAGCATAAGCGGGAGTCGTAACACCGGGGAGCTGTTTTTT. It yields the protein CASSISGSRNTGELFF.

This clone was observed once. The V call is TRBV7-9, the J call TRBJ1-4, with 9 bases that match TRBD1. V was clipped by 4 bases and J by 4 bases; unmatched bases: 4. Per germline, CDR1 SEHNR and CDR2 FQNEAQ (reference sequence). The CDR3 length is 15 residues. CDR3 region: CASSSGTGINEKLFF. In DNA form, the CDR3 reads TGTGCCAGCAGCTCGGGGACAGGGATTAATGAAAAACTGTTTTTT.

Within the sample, this clone is medium-sized. The chain joins TRBV29-1 to TRBJ1-5; a possible D gene is TRBD1 (5 bases). The germline gives CDR1 SQVTM, CDR2 ANQGSEA. Trimming shortened V by 7 bases and J by 1 base, and 14 bases separated the two germline ends. This CDR3 has 14 residues. The CDR3 nucleotides are TGCAGCGCTGACGAGGCAGGGAGCAATCAGCCCCAGCATTTT. Residues: CSADEAGSNQPQHF.

This clone was seen a handful of times. This rearrangement joins TRBV5-4 to TRBJ2-2; D is perhaps TRBD1 (5 bases). The CDR3 is 15 amino acids. V lost 1 base and J 2 bases, leaving 9 bases between the germline ends. CDR1 is SGHNT, CDR2 YYREEE, per germline (reference sequence). The CDR3 loop reads CASSLLGPNTGELFF. The CDR3 DNA is TGTGCCAGCAGCTTGTTGGGGCCAAACACCGGGGAGCTGTTTTTT.

The gene calls are TRBV4-2 and TRBJ2-2; 10 bases align to TRBD2. J gave up 2 bases and V 0 bases, and 9 bases lay outside the gene matches. The CDR3 runs to 19 residues. From germline, CDR1 is LGHNA and CDR2 YNFKEQ. The CDR3 protein is CASSQDPPGLADNTGELFF. CDR3 bases: TGTGCCAGCAGCCAAGATCCCCCTGGACTAGCGGACAACACCGGGGAGCTGTTTTTT.